The sequence of this T cell receptor beta chain was determined in a study of blood T cell repertoires in COVID-19. The assay was immunoSEQ multiplex PCR, and TCRdb's table has in-frame clones only and misses some. The repertoire holds about 300,000 clones, with over 85% as singletons. The germline V and J ends were trimmed by 3 bases and 6 bases, with 9 bases remaining between them. This CDR3 has 12 residues. CDR1 and CDR2 (germline): SGHAT, FQNNGV. The sequenced sample consisted of peripheral blood. This rearrangement joins TRBV11-2 to TRBJ2-7, with D maybe TRBD1 (6 bases). The clonotype originates from a woman aged 25 to 39 with COVID-19, enrolled during active disease. Here the CDR3 reads CASSFSGVEQYV. The CDR3 bases are TGTGCCAGCAGCTTCTCAGGGGTCGAGCAGTACGTC.